This TCR beta chain was recovered during a study of cytomegalovirus exposure and HLA in healthy donors. The study, taken as a whole, reports: Reportedly, cytomegalovirus status was diagnosed with high sensitivity and specificity. For TCR beta chains, V- and J-gene trimming was later linked to a missense DCLRE1C variant. A later analysis reportedly identified an Asian-associated ancestry cluster as carrying fewer N-insertions than the approximately 620-donor mean. Several V segments, TRBV6-2 and TRBV6-3 among them, could not be told apart and were dropped.

To note about this clone: No antigen is known for it.

Germline V CDR1 and CDR2: MNHEY, SMNVEV (reference sequence). The CDR3 contains 17 residues. V gave up 5 bases and J gave up 1 base; unmatched junction bases: 12. PCR employed 60 Vbeta and 13 Jbeta primers. Sequencing was performed with immunoSEQ multiplex PCR; in TCRdb, only in-frame clones are kept and a portion is missing. The sample lists some 91,000 clones, around 76% occurring once. The sequenced material came from PBMCs. The chain couples TRBV27 to TRBJ2-7, with TRBD2 matching 9 bases. This clonotype was sampled from a man between 40 and 49 years old in good health and CMV-seropositive. CDR3 sequence (DNA): TGTGCCAGCAGTATCAATATTGTAGCGGGAGCGTCCTACGAGCAGTACTTC. Translation: CASSINIVAGASYEQYF.